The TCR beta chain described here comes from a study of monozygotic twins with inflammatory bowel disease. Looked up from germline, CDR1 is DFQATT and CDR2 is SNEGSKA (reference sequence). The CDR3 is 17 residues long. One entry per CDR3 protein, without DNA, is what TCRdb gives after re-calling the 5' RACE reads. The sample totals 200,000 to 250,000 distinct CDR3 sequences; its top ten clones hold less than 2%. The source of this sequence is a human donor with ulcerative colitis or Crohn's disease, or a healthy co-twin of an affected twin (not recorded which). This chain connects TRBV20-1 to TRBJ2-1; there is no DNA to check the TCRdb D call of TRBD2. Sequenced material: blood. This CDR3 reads CSAIGTSGGVSYNEQFF.